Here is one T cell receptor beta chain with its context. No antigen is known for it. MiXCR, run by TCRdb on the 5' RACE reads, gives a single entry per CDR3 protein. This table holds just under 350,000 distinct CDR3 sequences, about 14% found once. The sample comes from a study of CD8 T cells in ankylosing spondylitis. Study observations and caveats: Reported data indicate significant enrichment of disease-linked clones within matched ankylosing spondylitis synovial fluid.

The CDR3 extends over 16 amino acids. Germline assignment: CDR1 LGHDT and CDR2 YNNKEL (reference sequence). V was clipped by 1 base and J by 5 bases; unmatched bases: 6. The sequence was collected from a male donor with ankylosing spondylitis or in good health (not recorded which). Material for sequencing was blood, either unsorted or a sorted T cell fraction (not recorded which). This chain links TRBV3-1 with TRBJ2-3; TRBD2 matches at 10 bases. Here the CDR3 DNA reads TGTGCCAGCAGCCAAGCCAGCGGGAGGGCCGGAGATACGCAGTATTTT. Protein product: CASSQASGRAGDTQYF.